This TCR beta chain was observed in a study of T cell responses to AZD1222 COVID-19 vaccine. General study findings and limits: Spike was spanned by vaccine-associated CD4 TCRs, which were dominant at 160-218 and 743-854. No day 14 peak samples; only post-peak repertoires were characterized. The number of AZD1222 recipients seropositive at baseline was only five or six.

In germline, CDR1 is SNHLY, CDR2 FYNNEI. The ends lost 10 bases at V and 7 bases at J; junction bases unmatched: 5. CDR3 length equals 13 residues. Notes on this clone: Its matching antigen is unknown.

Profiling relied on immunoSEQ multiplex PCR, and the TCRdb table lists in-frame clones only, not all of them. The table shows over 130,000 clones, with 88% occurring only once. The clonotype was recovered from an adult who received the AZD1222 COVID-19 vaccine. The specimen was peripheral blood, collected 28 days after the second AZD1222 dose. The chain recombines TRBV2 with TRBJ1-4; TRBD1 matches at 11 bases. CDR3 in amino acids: CATTGTGGEKLFF. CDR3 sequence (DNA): TGTGCCACGACCGGGACAGGGGGTGAAAAACTGTTTTTT. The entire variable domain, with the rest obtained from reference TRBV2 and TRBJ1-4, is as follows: EPEVTQTPSHQVTQMGQEVILRCVPISNHLYFYWYRQILGQKVEFLVSFYNNEISEKSEIFDDQFSVERPDGSNFTLKIRSTKLEDSAMYFCATTGTGGEKLFFGSGTQLSVL.